This T cell receptor beta chain appears in the sequencing data of a study of T cell repertoires in cytomegalovirus infection. Across the study: Signatures in public TCR beta sequences pointed to both CMV infection and matching HLA type.

General study points: Carriers of CMV plus the relevant HLA were identified by cumulative public TCR beta family frequency.

The CDR3 consists of 19 residues. CDR1 and CDR2 (germline): MGHRA, YSYEKL. The junction had 18 bases not matched to a gene; V was cut back by 2 bases and J by 3 bases. From the reads, TCRdb called clonotypes with MiXCR, one entry per CDR3 protein. Found here are 560,000 or so distinct CDR3 sequences, more than 15% of them singletons; the top ten hold 20% to 30%. This clonotype was picked up many times. Its cognate antigen is unknown. The sequence came from a human donor in good health (CMV status not recorded). Some clones in this sample may be carry-over from other donors' samples. The sequenced material came from CD8+ T cells from PBMCs. The chain couples TRBV4-1 to TRBJ1-1, with 7 bases lining up with TRBD1. CDR3 DNA: TGCGCCAGCAGCCAATACCTTACCCTACAGGGGATTATCGACACTGAAGCTTTCTTT. Translating gives CASSQYLTLQGIIDTEAFF.